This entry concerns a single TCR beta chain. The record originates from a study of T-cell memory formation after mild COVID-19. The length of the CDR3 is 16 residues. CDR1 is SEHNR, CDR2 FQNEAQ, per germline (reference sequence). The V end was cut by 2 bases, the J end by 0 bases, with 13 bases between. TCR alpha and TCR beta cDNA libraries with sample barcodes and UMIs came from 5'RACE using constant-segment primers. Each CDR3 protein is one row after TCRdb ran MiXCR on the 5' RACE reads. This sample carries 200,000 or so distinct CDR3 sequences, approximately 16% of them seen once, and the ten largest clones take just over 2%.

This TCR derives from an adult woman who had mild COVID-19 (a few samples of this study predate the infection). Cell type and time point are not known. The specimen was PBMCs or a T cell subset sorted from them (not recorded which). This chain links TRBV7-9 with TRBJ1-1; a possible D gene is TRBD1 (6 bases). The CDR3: CASSLFRDKLNTEAFF. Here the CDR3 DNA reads TGTGCCAGCAGCTTATTCAGGGACAAGTTGAACACTGAAGCTTTCTTT.